The clone carrying this T cell receptor beta chain counts as medium-sized. As yet, its antigen is unknown. As to time point: sample taken at primary tumor resection. Whole RNA, which was extracted from tumor, nontumor lung tissue or frozen PBMC, was sequenced without any cell sorting. In TCRdb, the 5' RACE reads were re-called with MiXCR into one record per CDR3 protein. The repertoire holds about 23,000 distinct CDR3 sequences, with nearly 6.5% as singletons. These data originate in a study of spatial heterogeneity in lung cancer. About the study: Among detected sequences, beta-chain ones consistently exceeded alpha-chain ones in number.

Study observations and caveats: Ubiquitous expanded TCR counts tracked ubiquitous nonsynonymous mutations, and regional counts tracked regional ones. Intratumoral expanded alpha and beta TCR counts were found to track tumor mutation counts.

The specimen was lung tumor tissue, collected at surgery. This sequence was found in a male donor with early-stage non-small cell lung cancer.

Written as DNA, the CDR3 is TGTGCCAGCAGTTTGTATAGGGGATCGTCAGATACGCAGTATTTT. Encoded protein: CASSLYRGSSDTQYF. The rearrangement links TRBV28 to TRBJ2-3, with D tentatively TRBD1 (5 bases). Trimming stripped 3 bases from V and 4 bases from J, with 14 bases between. CDR1 and CDR2 from the germline V gene are MDHEN and SYDVKM. This CDR3 comprises 15 residues.